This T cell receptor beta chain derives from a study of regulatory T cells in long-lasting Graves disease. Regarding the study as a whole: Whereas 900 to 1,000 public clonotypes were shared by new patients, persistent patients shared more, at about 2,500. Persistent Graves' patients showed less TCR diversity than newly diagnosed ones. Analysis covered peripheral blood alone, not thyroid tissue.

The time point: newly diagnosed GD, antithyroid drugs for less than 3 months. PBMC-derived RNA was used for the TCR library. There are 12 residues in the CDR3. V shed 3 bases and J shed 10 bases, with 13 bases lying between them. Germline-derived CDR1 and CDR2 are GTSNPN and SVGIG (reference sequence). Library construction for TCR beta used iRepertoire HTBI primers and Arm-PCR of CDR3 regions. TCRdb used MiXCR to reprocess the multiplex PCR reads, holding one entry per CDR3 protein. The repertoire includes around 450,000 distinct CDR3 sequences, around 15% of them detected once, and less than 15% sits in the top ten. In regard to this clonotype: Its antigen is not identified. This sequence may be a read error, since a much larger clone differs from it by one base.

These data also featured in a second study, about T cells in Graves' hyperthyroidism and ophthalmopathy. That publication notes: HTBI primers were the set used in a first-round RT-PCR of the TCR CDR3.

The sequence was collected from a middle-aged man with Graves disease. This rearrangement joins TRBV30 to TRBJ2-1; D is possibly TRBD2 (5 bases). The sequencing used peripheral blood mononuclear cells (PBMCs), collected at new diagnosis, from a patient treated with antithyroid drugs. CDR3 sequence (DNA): TGTGCCTGGAGCGTTCGGGAAGACGAGCAGTTCTTC. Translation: CAWSVREDEQFF.